A single sample is the source of the 19 T cell receptor beta chains below, sequenced in a study of cytomegalovirus exposure and HLA in healthy donors. The PCR ran on 60 Vbeta and 13 Jbeta primers. Assay used: immunoSEQ multiplex PCR; TCRdb lists only in-frame clones, some missing. The data show 100,000 to 150,000 clones, 74% seen once. Material: PBMCs. Every receptor here comes from a woman in her forties or fifties in good health and CMV-seropositive.

This clone has a single count. The V gene is TRBV7-2, the J gene TRBJ1-5, with 7 nucleotides matching TRBD1. Germline CDR1 and CDR2: SGHTA and FQGNSA. The CDR3 is 16 residues long. V lost 0 bases, J lost 4 bases, and 6 bases stayed unmatched. Here the CDR3 reads CASSLAAGQPNQPQHF. For the CDR3, the DNA is TGTGCCAGCAGCTTAGCTGCGGGACAGCCGAATCAGCCCCAGCATTTT.

The chain uses TRBV6-5 and TRBJ2-5; possible D gene TRBD1, 6 bases. V shed 0 bases and J shed 5 bases, with 16 bases lying between them. The CDR3 runs 16 residues. Per germline, CDR1 MNHEY and CDR2 SVGAGI. The CDR3 region has the DNA TGTGCCAGCAGTTACTCCGGACAGAACTTAATGGAGACCCAGTACTTC. Translated: CASSYSGQNLMETQYF.

The J gene is TRBJ1-2, the V gene TRBV5-4; 9 bases align to TRBD1. CDR1 is SGHNT and CDR2 is YYREEE in the germline V gene (reference sequence). J lost 5 bases, V lost 1 base, and 6 bases had no gene match. The CDR3 has 15 amino acids. CDR3 DNA sequence: TGTGCCAGCAGCTTGCAAACAGGGGGCGAATATGGCTACACCTTC. Encoded protein: CASSLQTGGEYGYTF. Full variable domain (missing parts from reference TRBV5-4 and TRBJ1-2): ETGVTQSPTHLIKTRGQQVTLRCSSQSGHNTVSWYQQALGQGPQFIFQYYREEENGRGNFPPRFSGLQFPNYSSELNVNALELDDSALYLCASSLQTGGEYGYTFGSGTRLTVV.

The rearrangement joins TRBV28 to TRBJ2-3; 10 bases align to TRBD1. The V gene's germline CDR1 is MDHEN and CDR2 SYDVKM. V lost 8 bases to trimming and J lost 1 base; unmatched junction nucleotides: 3. CDR3 size: 14 residues. The CDR3 sequence is CASLDRGRTDTQYF. CDR3 bases: TGTGCCAGCCTTGACAGGGGGCGCACAGATACGCAGTATTTT.

The gene calls are TRBV7-9 and TRBJ2-3; TRBD2 might be the D (6 bases). CDR1 and CDR2 from the germline V gene are SEHNR and FQNEAQ (reference sequence). The CDR3 sequence is 15 residues long. Trimming shortened V by 1 base and J by 4 bases, and 12 bases separated the two germline ends. CDR3 nucleotides: TGTGCCAGCAGCTTAGTGCGGGGTGCGGCAGATACGCAGTATTTT. Its translation is CASSLVRGAADTQYF. The variable domain in full, with the rest retrieved from reference TRBV7-9 and TRBJ2-3, is DTGVSQNPRHKITKRGQNVTFRCDPISEHNRLYWYRQTLGQGPEFLTYFQNEAQLEKSRLLSDRFSAERPKGSFSTLEIQRTEQGDSAMYLCASSLVRGAADTQYFGPGTRLTVL.

This clone was counted between two and nine times. The CDR3 nucleotides read TGCGCCAGCAGCCAAGACGACGACACCTACTATGGCTACACCTTC. Its protein product is CASSQDDDTYYGYTF. V usage is TRBV4-3 and J usage is TRBJ1-2; D not resolved. This CDR3 is built from 15 residues. Germline values: CDR1 LGHNA, CDR2 YSLEER. The V and J ends lost 0 bases and 3 bases respectively, with 11 bases between them.

The chain links TRBV6-6 to TRBJ1-3; unclear D gene. CDR1 is MNHNY, CDR2 SVGAGI, per germline (reference sequence). This CDR3 has 12 residues. V was trimmed by 8 bases and J by 4 bases, leaving 9 bases between them. CDR3 loop: CASQLAGNTIYF. CDR3 DNA: TGTGCCAGCCAATTGGCCGGAAACACCATATATTTT.

This clone occurred a few times. The gene calls are TRBV18 and TRBJ2-1; D is ambiguous. Trimming removed 2 bases from V and 5 bases from J, with 16 bases in between. This CDR3 is 16 amino acids long. The germline gives CDR1 KGHSH, CDR2 LQKENI. The CDR3 bases are TGTGCCAGCTCACCATCGAACGGGTTTTCCCACAATGAGCAGTTCTTC. It yields the protein CASSPSNGFSHNEQFF.

The rearrangement joins TRBV5-1 to TRBJ2-3; TRBD1 agrees at 7 bases. V lost 4 bases and J lost 2; bases outside the gene matches: 4. CDR3 size: 14 residues. Germline-derived CDR1 and CDR2 are SGHRS and YFSETQ. This chain's CDR3 is CASSGQVATDTQYF. The CDR3 coding sequence is TGCGCCAGCAGCGGACAGGTGGCCACAGATACGCAGTATTTT.

The rearrangement joins TRBV6-1 to TRBJ1-4; 7 bases map to TRBD1. Germline values: CDR1 MNHNS, CDR2 SASEGT. After removal of 7 bases from V and 5 bases from J, the junction contained 7 bases not matched to a gene. This CDR3 is built from 14 residues. This chain's CDR3 is CASTRQGLNEKLFF. The CDR3 coding sequence is TGTGCCAGCACCCGACAGGGCCTAAATGAAAAACTGTTTTTT.

In DNA form, the CDR3 reads TGCGCCAGCAGCTTGGCCTCGTCGGGGTCCTCTGGAAACACCATATATTTT. It translates to CASSLASSGSSGNTIYF. The gene calls are TRBV5-1 and TRBJ1-3; no reliable D call. This CDR3 is 17 amino acids long. The germline V gene has CDR1 SGHRS and CDR2 YFSETQ. The ends were cut back, 0 bases at V and 0 bases at J, with 13 bases in the middle.

The chain combines TRBV7-2 with TRBJ1-4, with 7 bases identical to TRBD1. The V gene end was trimmed by 5 bases and the J gene end by 0 bases; junction bases not matched to a gene: 6. In germline, CDR1 is SGHTA, CDR2 FQGNSA. The CDR3 has 16 amino acids. In DNA, the CDR3 is TGTGCCAGCAGCGGACGGGACAGCACAACTAATGAAAAACTGTTTTTT. Protein: CASSGRDSTTNEKLFF.

The chain joins TRBV4-3 to TRBJ2-7; TRBD1 matches 7 bases. The CDR3 runs to 15 residues. Losses at the gene ends were 0 bases for V and 4 bases for J; bases not matched to a gene: 6. In germline, CDR1 is LGHNA, CDR2 YSLEER. The CDR3, as DNA: TGCGCCAGCAGCCAAGACCGGGACAGTTCATACGAGCAGTACTTC. Amino acid sequence: CASSQDRDSSYEQYF.

This chain joins TRBV4-1 and TRBJ2-3; 12 bases match TRBD1. Germline lookup yields CDR1 MGHRA and CDR2 YSYEKL. This CDR3 has 18 residues. Trimming at V came to 3 bases and at J to 3 bases, leaving 10 bases not matched to a gene. In nucleotides, the CDR3 is TGCGCCAGCAGCCAGCTCCTAGGGACAGGGGGCAGGACAGATACGCAGTATTTT. Encoded protein: CASSQLLGTGGRTDTQYF.

V and J are TRBV10-3 and TRBJ2-7; 13 bases line up with TRBD2. Trimming removed 2 bases from V and 6 bases from J; junction bases left unmatched: 10. The CDR3 has 17 residues. Germline V CDR1 and CDR2: ENHRY, SYGVKD. The CDR3 nucleotides are TGTGCCATCAGTGAGGAGCGGACTAGCGGGGGCCCGATCGAGCAGTACTTC. Amino acid sequence: CAISEERTSGGPIEQYF.

The chain is built from TRBV6-1 and TRBJ2-2; the D is unclear. The CDR3 spans 14 residues. Trimming removed 10 bases from V and 5 bases from J, with 17 bases in between. CDR1 is MNHNS and CDR2 is SASEGT in the germline V gene. This CDR3 reads CATARGYGTGELFF. CDR3 DNA sequence: TGTGCCACCGCGCGAGGATATGGTACCGGGGAGCTGTTTTTT.

The chain joins TRBV5-1 to TRBJ2-1; no reliable D call. The V and J ends lost 0 bases and 8 bases respectively, with 15 bases between them. This CDR3 spans 15 amino acids. Germline V CDR1 and CDR2: SGHRS, YFSETQ. The CDR3 reads CASSLGTTVFHEQFF. CDR3 bases: TGCGCCAGCAGCTTGGGCACTACTGTTTTCCATGAGCAGTTCTTC.

V is TRBV7-8 and J is TRBJ1-3; D ambiguous. Germline CDR1 is SGHVS and CDR2 is FQNEAQ. The CDR3 is 13 amino acids. Trimming cost V 4 bases and J 0 bases, with 4 bases left between them. CDR3 region: CASSSNSGNTIYF. The CDR3 DNA reads TGTGCCAGCAGCTCCAACTCTGGAAACACCATATATTTT.

This sequence joins TRBV9 and TRBJ2-3, with 11 bases that match TRBD2. Germline V gene data show CDR1 as SGDLS and CDR2 as YYNGEE. The CDR3 is 15 amino acids. Trimming removed 0 bases from V and 10 bases from J; junction bases left unmatched: 7. The CDR3 DNA follows: TGTGCCAGCAGCGTAGTTTCTAGCGGGGGGACGGCGCAGTATTTT. Translating it yields CASSVVSSGGTAQYF.